This T cell receptor beta chain was recovered during a study of shared clonotypes between healthy human individuals. Background on the study: Samples came from a couple of female and a few male donors aged 18 to 49. General study points: How much donors shared clonotypes was expected to be affected by sequencing depth.

How the authors handled the data: ImmunoSEQ supplied junction-only sequences lacking quality scores, so filtering was different. This table comes from immunoSEQ multiplex PCR, and its TCRdb copy is limited to in-frame clones, with some not included. V and J calls and clone size are as listed in that table; D and trimming were resolved from the DNA. The repertoire holds roughly 1,100,000 clones, with roughly 80% as singletons. Trimming left V 0 bases short and J 4 bases short, with 7 bases between. The length of the CDR3 is 13 residues. CDR1 GTSNPN and CDR2 SVGIG come from the germline V gene (reference sequence). As regards this clone: Its antigen remains unknown.

The receptor's source is a man in his late teens or twenties in good health. The chain carries TRBV30 and TRBJ1-3; D possibly corresponds to TRBD1 (5 bases). Sequenced input: memory CD4+ T cells sorted from blood. Subset described: CD45RA-negative fraction. CDR3 residues: CAWSVGVGNTIYF. The CDR3 region has the DNA TGTGCCTGGAGTGTAGGGGTCGGAAACACCATATATTTT. Full variable domain (outside the CDR3, taken from reference TRBV30 and TRBJ1-3): SQTIHQWPATLVQPVGSPLSLECTVEGTSNPNLYWYRQAAGRGLQLLFYSVGIGQISSEVPQNLSASRPQDRQFILSSKKLLLSDSGFYLCAWSVGVGNTIYFGEGSWLTVV.